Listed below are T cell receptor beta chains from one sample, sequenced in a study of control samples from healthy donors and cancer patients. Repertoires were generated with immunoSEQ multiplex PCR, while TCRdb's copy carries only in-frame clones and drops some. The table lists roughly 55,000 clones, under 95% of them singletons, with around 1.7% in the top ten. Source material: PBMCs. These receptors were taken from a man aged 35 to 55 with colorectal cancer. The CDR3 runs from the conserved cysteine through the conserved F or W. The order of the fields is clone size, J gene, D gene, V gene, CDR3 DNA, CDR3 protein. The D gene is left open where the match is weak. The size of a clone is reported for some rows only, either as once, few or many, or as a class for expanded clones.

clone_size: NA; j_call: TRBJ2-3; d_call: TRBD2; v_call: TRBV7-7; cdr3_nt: TGTGCCAGCAGCCAAGGACTAGCGGGGGGGACAGATACGCAGTATTTT; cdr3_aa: CASSQGLAGGTDTQYF
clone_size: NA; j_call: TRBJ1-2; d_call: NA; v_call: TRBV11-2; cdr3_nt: TGTGCCAGCAGCCCTTCTGACATAGGGGGCTATGGCTACACCTTC; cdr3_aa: CASSPSDIGGYGYTF
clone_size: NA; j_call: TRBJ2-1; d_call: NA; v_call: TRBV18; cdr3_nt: TGTGCCAGCTCACCTCTTGCCAATGAGCAGTTCTTC; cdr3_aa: CASSPLANEQFF
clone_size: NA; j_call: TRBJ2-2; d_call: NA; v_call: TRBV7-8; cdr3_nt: TGTGCCAGCAGCTTGGGGAGGATAACCAGGAGGGAGACCGGGGAGCTGTTTTTT; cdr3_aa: CASSLGRITRRETGELFF
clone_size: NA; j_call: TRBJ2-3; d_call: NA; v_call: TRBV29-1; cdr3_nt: TGCAGCGCGACAGGACCTGGGGGAGATACGCAGTATTTT; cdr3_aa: CSATGPGGDTQYF
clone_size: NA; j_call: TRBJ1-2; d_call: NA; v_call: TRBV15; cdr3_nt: TGTGCCACCAGAGGAGGGGGAGACCCCTATGGCTACACCTTC; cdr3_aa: CATRGGGDPYGYTF
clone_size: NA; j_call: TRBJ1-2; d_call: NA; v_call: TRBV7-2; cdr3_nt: TGTGCCAGCAGCTTAACGCCAGGGCCCTATGGCTACACCTTC; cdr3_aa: CASSLTPGPYGYTF
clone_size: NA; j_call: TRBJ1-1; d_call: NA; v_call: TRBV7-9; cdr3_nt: TGTGCCAGCAGCCTCAGTATGAACACTGAAGCTTTCTTT; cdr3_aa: CASSLSMNTEAFF
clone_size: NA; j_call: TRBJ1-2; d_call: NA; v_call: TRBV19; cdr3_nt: TGTGCCAGTAGTACCACCGAACAGGGCTTCTATGGCTACACCTTC; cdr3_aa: CASSTTEQGFYGYTF
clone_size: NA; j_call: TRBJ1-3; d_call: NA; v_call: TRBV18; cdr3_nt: TGTGCCAGCTCACCCCCGCAGGGGCGAGGGAGAGGAAACACCATATATTTT; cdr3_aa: CASSPPQGRGRGNTIYF
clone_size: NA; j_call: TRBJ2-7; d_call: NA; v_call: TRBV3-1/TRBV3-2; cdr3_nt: TGTGCCAGCAGTTTCCAAGAAGCATACGAGCAGTACTTC; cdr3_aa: CASSFQEAYEQYF
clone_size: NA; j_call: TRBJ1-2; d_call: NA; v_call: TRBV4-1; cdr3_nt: TGCGCCAGCAGCCAAGACTCAGCAGGGGACTATGGCTACACCTTC; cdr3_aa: CASSQDSAGDYGYTF
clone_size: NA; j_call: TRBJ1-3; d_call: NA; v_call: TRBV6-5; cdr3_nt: TGTGCCAGCTCACTGACGATCCACTCTGGAAACACCATATATTTT; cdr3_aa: CASSLTIHSGNTIYF
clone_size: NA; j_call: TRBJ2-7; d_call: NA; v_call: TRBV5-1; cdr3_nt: TGCGCCAGCAGCTTGGTCGGGCAGAGCTCCTACGAGCAGTACTTC; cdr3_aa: CASSLVGQSSYEQYF
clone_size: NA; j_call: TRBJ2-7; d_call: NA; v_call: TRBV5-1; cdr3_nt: TGCGCCAGCAGCTTGGCCACGGGATACGAGCAGTACTTC; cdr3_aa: CASSLATGYEQYF
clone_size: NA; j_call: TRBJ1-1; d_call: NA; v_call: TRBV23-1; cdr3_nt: TGCGCCAGCAGTGACAGTTCGAACACTGAAGCTTTCTTT; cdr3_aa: CASSDSSNTEAFF
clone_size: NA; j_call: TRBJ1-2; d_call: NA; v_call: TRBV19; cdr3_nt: TGTGCCAGTAGTAGGCAGTGGCCTTATGGCTACACCTTC; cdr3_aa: CASSRQWPYGYTF
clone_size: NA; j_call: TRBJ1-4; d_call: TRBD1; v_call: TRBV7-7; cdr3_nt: TGTGCCAGCAGCCCAACGGTCGTGACAGGGGGTACGGAAAAACTGTTTTTT; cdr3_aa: CASSPTVVTGGTEKLFF
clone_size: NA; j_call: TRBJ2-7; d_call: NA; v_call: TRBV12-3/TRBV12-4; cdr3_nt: TGTGCCAGCAGTCAAGGAAGGGGGCAGTACTTC; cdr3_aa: CASSQGRGQYF
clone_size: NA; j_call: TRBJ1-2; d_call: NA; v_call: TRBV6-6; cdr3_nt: TGTGCCAGCAGTTACTCCACGGGACCGGGGGGCTATCGCTACACCTTC; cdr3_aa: CASSYSTGPGGYRYTF
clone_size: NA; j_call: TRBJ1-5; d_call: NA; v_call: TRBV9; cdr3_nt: TGTGCCAGCAGCGCCGGAATGGATCAGCCCCAGCATTTT; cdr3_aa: CASSAGMDQPQHF
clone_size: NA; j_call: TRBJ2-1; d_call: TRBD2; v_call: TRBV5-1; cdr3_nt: TGCGCCAGCAGCTTGGCGCGGGGGGAGAATGAGCAGTTCTTC; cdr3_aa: CASSLARGENEQFF
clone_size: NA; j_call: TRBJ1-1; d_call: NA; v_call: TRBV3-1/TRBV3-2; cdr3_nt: TGTGCCAGCAGCCATGCCCGGGATGACATGGAAGCTTTCTTT; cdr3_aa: CASSHARDDMEAFF
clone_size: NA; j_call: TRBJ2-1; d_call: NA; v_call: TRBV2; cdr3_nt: TGTGCCAGCATGCCCGCTCATGAGCAGTTCTTC; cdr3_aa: CASMPAHEQFF
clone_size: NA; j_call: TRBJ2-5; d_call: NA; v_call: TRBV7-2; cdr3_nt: TGTGCCAGCAGCTTTGCCAGGGGGGGAGAGACCCAGTACTTC; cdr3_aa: CASSFARGGETQYF
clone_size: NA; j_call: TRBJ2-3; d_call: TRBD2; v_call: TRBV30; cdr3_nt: TGTGCCTGGAGCCAACCGGGGGGAGGGGCTCCGCAGTATTTT; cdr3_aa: CAWSQPGGGAPQYF
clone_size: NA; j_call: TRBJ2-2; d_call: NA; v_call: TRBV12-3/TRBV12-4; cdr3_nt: TGTGCCAACCGACCAAACACCGGGGAGCTGTTTTTT; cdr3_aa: CANRPNTGELFF
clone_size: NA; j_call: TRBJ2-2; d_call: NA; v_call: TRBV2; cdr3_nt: TGTGCCAGCAGTGGGCGCCGGAACACCGGGGAGCTGTTTTTT; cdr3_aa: CASSGRRNTGELFF
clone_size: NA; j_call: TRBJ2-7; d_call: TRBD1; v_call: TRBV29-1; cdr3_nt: TGCAGCGCCGGAGGACAGGGTAGATCCTACGAGCAGTACTTC; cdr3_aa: CSAGGQGRSYEQYF
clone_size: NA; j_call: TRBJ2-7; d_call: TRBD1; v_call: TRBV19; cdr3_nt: TGTGCCAGATGCCGACATAGGACAGGTTCCTCCTACGAGCAGTACTTC; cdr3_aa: CARCRHRTGSSYEQYF
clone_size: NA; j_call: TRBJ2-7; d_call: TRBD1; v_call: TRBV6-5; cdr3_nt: TGTGCCAGCATCGGACAGGGGAGGAACGAGCAGTACTTC; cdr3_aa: CASIGQGRNEQYF
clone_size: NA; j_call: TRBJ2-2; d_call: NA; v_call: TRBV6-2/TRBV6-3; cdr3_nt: TGTGCCAGCAGTTACCCCAGGGGCGTAACCGGGGAGCTGTTTTTT; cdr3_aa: CASSYPRGVTGELFF
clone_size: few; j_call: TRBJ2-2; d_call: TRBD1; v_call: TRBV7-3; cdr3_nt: TGTGCCAGCAGCACGACAGGGGCCACCGGGGAGCTGTTTTTT; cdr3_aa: CASSTTGATGELFF
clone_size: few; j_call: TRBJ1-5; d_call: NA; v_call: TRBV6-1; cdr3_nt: TGTGCCAGCAGTGAACCCCGAAGGACGGCTAGCAATCAGCCCCAGCATTTT; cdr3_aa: CASSEPRRTASNQPQHF
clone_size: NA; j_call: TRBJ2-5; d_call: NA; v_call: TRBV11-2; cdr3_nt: TGTGCCAGCAGCTTAGTGGGGGGAGAGACCCAGTACTTC; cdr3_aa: CASSLVGGETQYF
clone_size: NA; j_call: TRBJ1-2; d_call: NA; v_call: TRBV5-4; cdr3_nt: TGTGCCAGCAGCTTTGAACCTACAGGGAGTTTCGGCTACACCTTC; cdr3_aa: CASSFEPTGSFGYTF
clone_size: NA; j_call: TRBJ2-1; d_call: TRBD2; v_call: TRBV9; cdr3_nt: TGTGCCAGCAGCGTAGCGGGGGGCTCCTACAATGAGCAGTTCTTC; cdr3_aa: CASSVAGGSYNEQFF
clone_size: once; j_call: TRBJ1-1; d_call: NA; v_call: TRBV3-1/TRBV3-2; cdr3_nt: TGTGCCAGCAGCCCGTGGACCGCGATGAACACTGAAGCTTTCTTT; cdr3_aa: CASSPWTAMNTEAFF
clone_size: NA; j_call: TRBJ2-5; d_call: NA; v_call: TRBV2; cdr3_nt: TGTGCCAGCAGTGATGTGACCCAGTACTTC; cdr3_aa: CASSDVTQYF
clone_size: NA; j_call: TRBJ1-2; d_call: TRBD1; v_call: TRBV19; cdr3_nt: TGTGCCAGTACCCAGGGAAACCGGGACAGGGGGCACTATGGCTACACCTTC; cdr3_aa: CASTQGNRDRGHYGYTF
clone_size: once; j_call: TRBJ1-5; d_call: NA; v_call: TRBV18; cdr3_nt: TGTGCCAGCTCACCGGGGGGTGGTAGCAATCAGCCCCAGCATTTT; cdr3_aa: CASSPGGGSNQPQHF
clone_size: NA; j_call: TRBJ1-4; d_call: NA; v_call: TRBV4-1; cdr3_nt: TGCGCCAGCAGCCCGCGTTGGGAGACAGCAAATGAAAAACTGTTTTTT; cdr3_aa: CASSPRWETANEKLFF
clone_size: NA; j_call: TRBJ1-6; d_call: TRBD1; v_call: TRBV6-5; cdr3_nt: TGTGCCAGCAGTTACTTACAGGGGTCCTATAATTCACCCCTCCACTTT; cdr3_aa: CASSYLQGSYNSPLHF
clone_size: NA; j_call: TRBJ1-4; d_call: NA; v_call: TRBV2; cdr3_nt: TGTGCCAGCATTAGAGGGATGGACGAAAAACTGTTTTTT; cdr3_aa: CASIRGMDEKLFF
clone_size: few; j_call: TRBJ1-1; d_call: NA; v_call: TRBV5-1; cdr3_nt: TGCGCCAGCCAAAACCAGGGGAACACTGAAGCTTTCTTT; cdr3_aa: CASQNQGNTEAFF
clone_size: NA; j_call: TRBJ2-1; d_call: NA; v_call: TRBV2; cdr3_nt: TGTGCCAGCACCATCGACGGAACCTACAATGAGCAGTTCTTC; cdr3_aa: CASTIDGTYNEQFF
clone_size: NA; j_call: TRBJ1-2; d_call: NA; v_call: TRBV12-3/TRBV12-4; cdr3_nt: TGTGCCAGCAGCGATCCTTCTAACTATGGCTACACCTTC; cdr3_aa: CASSDPSNYGYTF
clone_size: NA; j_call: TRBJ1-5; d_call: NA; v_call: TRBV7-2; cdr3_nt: TGTGCCAGCAGCCCCCAGGGGAAGAATCAGCCCCAGCATTTT; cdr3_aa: CASSPQGKNQPQHF
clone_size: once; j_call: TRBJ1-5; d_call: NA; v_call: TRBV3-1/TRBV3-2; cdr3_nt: TGTGCCAGCAGCCAAGAGGGGGGTAGCAATCAGCCCCAGCATTTT; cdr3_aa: CASSQEGGSNQPQHF
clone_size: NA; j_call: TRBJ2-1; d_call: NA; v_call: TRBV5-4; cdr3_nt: TGTGCCAGCAGCTTGGGTGGGGCCTACGCCGACAATGAGCAGTTCTTC; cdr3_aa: CASSLGGAYADNEQFF
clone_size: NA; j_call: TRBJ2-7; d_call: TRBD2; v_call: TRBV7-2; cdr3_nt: TGTGCCAGCAGCTGGCCGGGACTAGCGTACGAGCAGTACTTC; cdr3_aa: CASSWPGLAYEQYF
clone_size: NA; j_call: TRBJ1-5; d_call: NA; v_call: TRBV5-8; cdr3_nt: TGTGCCAGCAGCAACTACCGTCGGGCAGCCCGGCATTTT; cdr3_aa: CASSNYRRAARHF
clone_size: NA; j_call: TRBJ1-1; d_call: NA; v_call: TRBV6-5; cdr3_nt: TGTGCCAGCAGTTACACCAGGGTTACTGAAGCTTTCTTT; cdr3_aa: CASSYTRVTEAFF
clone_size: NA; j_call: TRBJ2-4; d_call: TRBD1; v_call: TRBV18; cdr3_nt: TGTGCCAGCTCAAGCCTTTCCACCAGGGGGACCAAAAACATTCAGTACTTC; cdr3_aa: CASSSLSTRGTKNIQYF
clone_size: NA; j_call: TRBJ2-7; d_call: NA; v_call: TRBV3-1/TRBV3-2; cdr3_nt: TGTGCCAGCAGCCCCCCGGGAAGGGGAGACGGCGAGCAGTACTTC; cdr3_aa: CASSPPGRGDGEQYF
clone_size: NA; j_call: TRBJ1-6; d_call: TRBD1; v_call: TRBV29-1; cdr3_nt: TGCAGCGTGGGACAGGGTAATAATTCACCCCTCCACTTT; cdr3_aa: CSVGQGNNSPLHF